This TCR beta chain was retrieved from a study of response to subunit inactivated influenza vaccine (dated by TCRdb to the late 2010s). Regarding the research as a whole: The study used deep quantitative T cell receptor repertoire profiling to track responses to a trivalent subunit inactivated influenza vaccine. General study outcomes and caveats: The authors suggested that each seasonal influenza vaccination may recruit only a limited number of new T cells.

Only a few counts were recorded for this clonotype. Its cognate antigen has yet to be identified. It has no much larger one-base neighbor in the sample; base qualities were not kept. Per the germline V gene (reference sequence), DFQATT is the CDR1 and SNEGSKA is the CDR2. Relative to germline, V is 0 bases shorter and J is 5 bases shorter, with 10 bases between their ends. Spanning cysteine to phenylalanine, the CDR3 consists of 13 amino acids. The retained sequence is limited to the CDR3, 39 bases, with the frame set at the first base. Receptors were amplified or captured by RT-PCR. The run used an Illumina HiSeq 2500. TCRdb's own reprocessing of the public reads used fastp at Q25 and MiXCR and kept productive beta chains. Rows are combined by CDR3 protein, so each entry shows the most common genes and DNA. In all, the sample holds around 200,000 distinct CDR3 sequences, and about 12% of those were seen once. Approximately 30% of the sample is held by the ten biggest clonotypes.

The sample was also linked to a second study, of T cells expressing NK-cell markers. From that second study: 5'RACE template switching, by which a universal primer site and unique molecular identifiers were added, was used to make TCR beta cDNA libraries. In sorted CD3+CD56+NKG2C+, CD3+CD56+NKG2C- and CD3+CD56-NKG2C+ T-cell subsets from several donors, TCR beta-chain repertoires were profiled. Of the eight sequenced donors, seven were found to be HCMV-seropositive and one was found to be HCMV-seronegative. In several experiments an anti-gammadeltaTCR antibody was added to restrict sorting to alphabetaTCR-expressing T cells. In more than 5 donors, the dominant CD3+CD56+NKG2C+ clonotypes were found to rank among the top 10 CD8+ clonotypes and to make up about 1.0-7.5% of CD8+ T cells. Those dominant clonotypes were again the most abundant among CD3+CD56-NKG2C+ cells in a few donors, at about 25-65%. Whether the expanded NKG2C-expressing T cell clones were specific for HCMV antigens remained unclear. The study sequenced eight donors, all healthy volunteers chosen at random: three men and five women. HCMV serostatus was determined by detecting HCMV-specific IgG in serum with a commercial ELISA kit. Ficoll density gradient centrifugation was used to isolate peripheral blood mononuclear cells from blood. CD4+ and CD8+ T cells were isolated from PBMC by magnetic immunoseparation with Miltenyi isolation kits. cDNA synthesis was primed from the TCR beta constant segment and was followed by two successive PCR amplification steps. Libraries were sequenced as 2 x 150 bp reads on Illumina HiSeq 2000/2500, MiSeq or NextSeq. MIGEC was used to demultiplex reads and group reads by UMI, and MiTCR was used to assemble and quantify clonotypes. To remove erroneous sequences, TCR cDNA sequences were retained only when supported by two or more reads. The tcR package was used for downstream repertoire analysis, with clonotypes matched between fractions based on CDR3 nucleotide sequence plus V segment. VDJmatch was used to annotate antigen specificity against VDJdb, with one amino acid substitution allowed in CDR3.

The clonotype was recovered from a man aged 50 to 60 who received an inactivated influenza vaccine. Donor details come from another sample of the same person, matched by shared clones. Sequenced material: CD8+ T cells sorted from PBMCs, taken 11 to 12 days after vaccination. The sequence is built from TRBV20-1 and TRBJ2-5; the D gene is unclear. The CDR3 protein: CSARECRRETQYF. At the DNA level, the sequence is TGCAGTGCTAGAGAGTGTCGCAGGGAGACCCAGTACTTC.